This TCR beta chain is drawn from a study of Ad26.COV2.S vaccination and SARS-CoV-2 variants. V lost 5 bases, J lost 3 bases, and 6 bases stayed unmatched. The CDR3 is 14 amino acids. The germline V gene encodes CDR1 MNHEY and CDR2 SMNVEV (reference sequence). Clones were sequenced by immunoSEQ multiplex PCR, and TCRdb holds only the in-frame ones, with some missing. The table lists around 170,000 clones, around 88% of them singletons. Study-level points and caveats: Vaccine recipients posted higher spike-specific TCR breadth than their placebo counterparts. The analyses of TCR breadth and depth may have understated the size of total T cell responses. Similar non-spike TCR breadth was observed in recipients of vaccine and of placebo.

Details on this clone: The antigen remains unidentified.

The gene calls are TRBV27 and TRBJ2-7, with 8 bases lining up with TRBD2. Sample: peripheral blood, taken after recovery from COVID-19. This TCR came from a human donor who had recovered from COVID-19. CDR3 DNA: TGTGCCAGCAGTCCGACTAGCGTACACTACGAGCAGTACTTC. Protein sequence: CASSPTSVHYEQYF.